These T cell receptor beta chains were read from a single sample in a study of T-cell memory formation after mild COVID-19. One entry per CDR3 protein, called by TCRdb with MiXCR from the 5' RACE reads. The table lists 550,000 to 700,000 distinct CDR3 sequences, more than 15% of them singletons. Sequencing was performed on PBMCs or a T cell subset sorted from them (not recorded which). Source of these receptors: an adult woman who had mild COVID-19 (a few samples of this study predate the infection). Cell type and time point are not known. The CDR3 runs from the conserved cysteine through the conserved F or W. D genes are given only for firm matches. Rows give clone size only sometimes, using once, few, many, or a class for an expanded clone.

TRBJ2-5 | - | - | TRBV7-6 | CASRDRLRRRGLETQYF | TGTGCCAGCAGGGATAGGTTGCGTCGCCGGGGGTTAGAGACCCAGTACTTC
TRBJ1-1 | - | - | TRBV6-5 | CASWGHTDTEAFF | TGTGCCAGTTGGGGGCATACGGACACTGAAGCTTTCTTT
TRBJ2-1 | few | - | TRBV6-2/TRBV6-3 | CASTPSGRLFNEQFF | TGTGCCAGCACCCCCAGTGGCAGGCTCTTCAATGAGCAGTTCTTC
TRBJ2-3 | once | TRBD2 | TRBV7-9 | CASSPPWTSGRHNTDTQYF | TGTGCCAGCAGCCCCCCTTGGACTAGCGGGAGGCATAACACAGATACGCAGTATTTT
TRBJ2-3 | - | - | TRBV12-3/TRBV12-4 | CASSSGPGQSTDTQYF | TGTGCCAGCAGTTCCGGTCCGGGACAAAGCACAGATACGCAGTATTTT
TRBJ1-4 | - | - | TRBV2 | CASSETAATNEKLFF | TGTGCCAGCAGTGAGACGGCCGCAACTAATGAAAAACTGTTTTTT
TRBJ1-1 | - | - | TRBV5-1 | CASSLGPGYNTEAFF | TGCGCCAGCAGCTTGGGCCCAGGTTATAACACTGAAGCTTTCTTT
TRBJ1-5 | - | TRBD1 | TRBV18 | CASSPQGAGQPQHF | TGTGCCAGCTCACCTCAGGGGGCAGGCCAGCCCCAGCATTTT
TRBJ1-1 | - | - | TRBV7-2 | CASSLRADPSTEAFF | TGTGCCAGCAGCTTAAGGGCAGACCCGAGCACTGAAGCTTTCTTT
TRBJ1-3 | many | - | TRBV27 | CASSSYRGNTIYF | TGTGCCAGCAGCTCCTATCGGGGAAACACCATATATTTT
TRBJ2-5 | few | TRBD1 | TRBV7-9 | CASKGGYGETQYF | TGTGCCAGCAAAGGGGGCTATGGGGAGACCCAGTACTTC
TRBJ2-2 | few | TRBD2 | TRBV20-1 | CSAGDDWAGGPTGELFF | TGCAGTGCTGGAGACGACTGGGCGGGAGGGCCAACCGGGGAGCTGTTTTTT
TRBJ2-5 | - | - | TRBV5-4 | CASSLMKTETQYF | TGTGCCAGCAGCTTGATGAAAACTGAGACCCAGTACTTC
TRBJ1-1 | few | - | TRBV25-1 | CATSGENTEAFF | TGTGCCACTTCAGGGGAGAACACTGAAGCTTTCTTT
TRBJ2-6 | few | - | TRBV5-6 | CASSLGWGSSGANVLTF | TGTGCCAGCAGCTTGGGATGGGGGAGCTCTGGGGCCAACGTCCTGACTTTC